Listed below are T cell receptor beta chains from one sample, sequenced in a study of blood T cells in healthy people across ages. One entry per CDR3 protein results from TCRdb running MiXCR on the 5' RACE reads. The profile shows approximately 400,000 distinct CDR3 sequences, 52% of them singletons. Specimen: blood. Source of these receptors: a man aged 60 to 69 in good health. Both conserved end residues are part of each CDR3. The D gene is left open where the match is weak. The size entry is marked missing in some rows and otherwise reads once, few, many or a size class.

size	V	J	length	D	CDR3	DNA
few	TRBV7-8	TRBJ2-7	14	.	CASSLLANSYEQYF	TGTGCCAGCAGCTTACTAGCGAACTCCTACGAGCAGTACTTC
.	TRBV7-9	TRBJ2-3	12	.	CAISPMRDTQYF	TGTGCCATCAGCCCGATGAGGGATACGCAGTATTTT
few	TRBV7-9	TRBJ1-2	15	.	CASSLSQGANYGYTF	TGTGCCAGCAGCTTAAGCCAGGGAGCTAACTATGGCTACACCTTC
.	TRBV5-6	TRBJ1-6	14	.	CASSPIGVENTLHF	TGTGCCAGCAGCCCGATCGGGGTGGAGAACACCCTCCACTTT
.	TRBV5-6	TRBJ1-2	12	.	CASSLGQYGYTF	TGTGCCAGCAGCTTGGGACAGTATGGCTACACCTTC
.	TRBV12-3/TRBV12-4	TRBJ2-1	14	.	CASSFKRGVDEQFF	TGTGCCAGCAGTTTCAAGAGAGGGGTCGATGAGCAGTTCTTC
.	TRBV7-2	TRBJ1-6	14	.	CASSPGRLNSPLHF	TGTGCCAGCAGCCCCGGACGGCTTAATTCACCCCTCCACTTT
.	TRBV9	TRBJ2-7	14	TRBD2	CASSVEREENEQYF	TGTGCCAGCAGCGTAGAGCGGGAGGAAAACGAGCAGTACTTC
many	TRBV25-1	TRBJ2-3	16	.	CASRASWGGPTDTQYF	TGTGCCAGCAGAGCGTCCTGGGGGGGCCCCACAGATACGCAGTATTTT
once	TRBV28	TRBJ2-3	18	TRBD1	CASSSPKTGQGATDTQYF	TGTGCCAGCAGCTCTCCTAAGACGGGACAGGGGGCCACAGATACGCAGTATTTT
.	TRBV12-3/TRBV12-4	TRBJ1-2	15	.	CASSLYVQGNYGHTF	TGTGCCAGCAGTTTATACGTTCAGGGCAACTATGGCCACACCTTC
once	TRBV29-1	TRBJ2-7	14	TRBD2	CSVGTSGLYNEQYF	TGCAGCGTGGGGACTAGCGGGTTATACAATGAGCAGTACTTC
.	TRBV6-4	TRBJ2-6	15	.	CASSEDNSGANVLTF	TGTGCCAGCAGTGAGGACAACTCTGGGGCCAACGTCCTGACTTTC
few	TRBV10-1	TRBJ2-7	15	.	CASSGGTGVRYEQYF	TGCGCCAGCAGTGGGGGGACTGGGGTTCGCTACGAGCAGTACTTC
many	TRBV7-2	TRBJ1-5	13	.	CAASQGPNQPQHF	TGTGCTGCTAGCCAGGGGCCCAATCAGCCCCAGCATTTT
.	TRBV28	TRBJ2-7	15	TRBD2	CTSSLATSGNYEQYF	TGTACCAGCAGTTTAGCGACTAGCGGGAACTACGAGCAGTACTTC
.	TRBV7-6	TRBJ2-1	14	TRBD1	CASSLAGQGHEQFF	TGTGCCAGCAGCTTAGCGGGACAGGGCCACGAGCAGTTCTTC
.	TRBV29-1	TRBJ2-7	13	.	CSVVSGRANEQYF	TGCAGCGTTGTATCGGGCAGGGCAAACGAGCAGTACTTC
many	TRBV20-1	TRBJ2-3	15	.	CSARDGASGTDTQYF	TGCAGTGCTAGAGATGGGGCTAGCGGCACAGATACGCAGTATTTT
.	TRBV25-1	TRBJ2-7	15	.	CASGGGQVKAYEQYF	TGTGCCAGCGGTGGAGGGCAGGTAAAGGCCTACGAGCAGTACTTC
few	TRBV27	TRBJ2-1	14	.	CASSFFSRDSEQFF	TGTGCCAGCAGCTTTTTTAGTAGGGATAGTGAGCAGTTCTTC
few	TRBV3-1	TRBJ2-7	13	.	CASSPRIAYEQYF	TGTGCCAGCAGCCCACGAATAGCCTACGAGCAGTACTTC
many	TRBV20-1	TRBJ2-1	12	.	CSASGDHNEQFF	TGCAGTGCTAGCGGGGATCATAATGAGCAGTTCTTC
.	TRBV10-2	TRBJ2-5	17	TRBD2	CASSELPFEREEETQYF	TGCGCCAGCAGTGAGCTCCCGTTCGAGCGGGAAGAAGAGACCCAGTACTTC
.	TRBV20-1	TRBJ2-3	15	.	CSATGAPASTDTQYF	TGCAGTGCCACCGGGGCCCCAGCTAGCACAGATACGCAGTATTTT
few	TRBV6-1	TRBJ2-4	19	TRBD2	CASSEAKGGSGGFKNIQYF	TGTGCCAGCAGTGAAGCGAAGGGAGGGAGCGGGGGGTTCAAAAACATTCAGTACTTC
.	TRBV5-6	TRBJ2-1	15	TRBD2	CASSLRLAGPNEQFF	TGTGCCAGCAGCTTGCGGCTAGCGGGGCCCAATGAGCAGTTCTTC
few	TRBV20-1	TRBJ2-1	15	.	CSARESGKTYNEQFF	TGCAGTGCTAGAGAATCCGGGAAGACCTACAATGAGCAGTTCTTC
.	TRBV20-1	TRBJ2-7	16	.	CSARIRGGRVTNEQYF	TGCAGTGCTCGCATAAGGGGGGGCCGCGTTACCAACGAGCAGTACTTC
few	TRBV7-2	TRBJ2-1	11	.	CASGEAAPRFF	TGTGCCAGCGGGGAGGCGGCCCCGCGGTTCTTC
.	TRBV10-3	TRBJ2-3	14	.	CAISGGRSTDTQYF	TGTGCCATCAGTGGGGGCAGGTCCACAGATACGCAGTATTTT
many	TRBV28	TRBJ1-2	15	TRBD1	CASTSQTGRGYGYTF	TGTGCCAGCACGAGCCAGACAGGGCGAGGCTATGGCTACACCTTC
.	TRBV7-2	TRBJ2-1	14	.	CASSPNLLIAEQFF	TGTGCCAGCAGCCCCAACCTCTTGATTGCTGAGCAGTTCTTC
few	TRBV29-1	TRBJ2-5	14	.	CSVDVSGVGGEQYF	TGCAGCGTTGACGTCTCGGGAGTCGGAGGGGAGCAGTACTTC
.	TRBV20-1	TRBJ1-1	15	.	CSARAPGDQNTEAFF	TGCAGTGCTAGAGCCCCCGGGGACCAGAACACTGAAGCTTTCTTT
.	TRBV6-5	TRBJ2-4	15	TRBD1	CASSSTGAAKNIQYF	TGTGCCAGCAGTTCCACAGGGGCGGCCAAAAACATTCAGTACTTC
once	TRBV6-2/TRBV6-3	TRBJ2-1	16	TRBD2	CASSKPLAGYYNEQFF	TGTGCCAGCAGTAAACCTCTAGCGGGGTACTACAATGAGCAGTTCTTC
.	TRBV2	TRBJ1-6	14	.	CASSTRSENSPLHF	TGTGCCAGCAGCACAAGGTCGGAAAATTCACCCCTCCACTTT
few	TRBV27	TRBJ2-1	18	.	CASSLRGPGVEGWGEQFF	TGTGCCAGCAGTTTACGGGGGCCGGGCGTAGAGGGTTGGGGTGAGCAGTTCTTC
.	TRBV7-7	TRBJ1-4	15	.	CASSRTPATNEKLFF	TGTGCTAGCAGCCGGACACCCGCAACTAATGAAAAACTGTTTTTT
.	TRBV29-1	TRBJ2-7	11	.	CSFNRGHEQYF	TGCAGCTTCAACCGGGGCCACGAGCAGTACTTC
.	TRBV29-1	TRBJ1-1	10	.	CSVGDAEAFF	TGCAGCGTTGGGGACGCTGAAGCTTTCTTT
.	TRBV6-2/TRBV6-3	TRBJ2-7	14	.	CARDTRAGSYEQYF	TGTGCCAGAGACACCAGGGCCGGATCCTACGAGCAGTACTTC
few	TRBV29-1	TRBJ2-7	14	TRBD1	CSVSRQGSSYEQYF	TGCAGCGTTAGTAGACAGGGGAGCTCCTACGAGCAGTACTTC
.	TRBV6-4	TRBJ1-1	14	TRBD1	CASRRDREGTEAFF	TGTGCCAGCAGGCGGGACAGGGAGGGCACTGAAGCTTTCTTT
.	TRBV2	TRBJ2-3	13	.	CASSAVGLDTQYF	TGTGCCAGCAGCGCCGTCGGTTTAGATACGCAGTATTTT
.	TRBV29-1	TRBJ2-2	14	.	CSVETSQGTGELFF	TGCAGCGTTGAAACCTCACAGGGAACCGGGGAGCTGTTTTTT